These T cell receptor beta chains were read from a single sample in a study of blood T cell repertoires in COVID-19. The assay was immunoSEQ multiplex PCR, and TCRdb's table has in-frame clones only and misses some. The sample lists roughly 500,000 clones; approximately 89% were seen once. The sample consisted of peripheral blood. These receptors all come from a man aged 18 to 29 with COVID-19, enrolled during active disease. CDR3s include the opening cysteine and the closing phenylalanine or tryptophan. A D gene is named only where the DNA matches it firmly. Size is stated for part of the rows, as once, few or many counts, or as a class when the clone is expanded.

j_call v_call d_call clone_size cdr3_length cdr3_nt cdr3_aa
TRBJ1-6 TRBV19 TRBD1 NA 14 TGTGCCAGTAGGGACAGGGGGTATAATTCACCCCTCCACTTT CASRDRGYNSPLHF
TRBJ2-7 TRBV5-4 NA NA 15 TGTGCCAGCAGCTCGCTGACGACAGGAACTTCCGAGCAGTACTTC CASSSLTTGTSEQYF
TRBJ2-4 TRBV6-5 NA NA 14 TGTGCCAGCAACCCCGGGGGAACGGGAAACATTCAGTACTTC CASNPGGTGNIQYF
TRBJ1-1 TRBV19 NA NA 11 TGTGCCAGTAGTCTAGGTCCGGAAGCTTTCTTT CASSLGPEAFF
TRBJ1-2 TRBV5-8 NA NA 14 TGTGCCAGCAGCTTGGGTCGGTTTAACTATGGCTACACCTTC CASSLGRFNYGYTF
TRBJ2-5 TRBV18 NA few 13 TGTGCCAGCTCACCAAACAGCCAAGAGACCCAGTACTTC CASSPNSQETQYF
TRBJ2-1 TRBV15 TRBD2 NA 15 TGTGCCACCAGCCATAGCGGGGGGGCCGTAGATGAGCAGTTCTTC CATSHSGGAVDEQFF
TRBJ2-5 TRBV7-9 TRBD2 NA 15 TGTGCCAGCAGCCCGGATGGGGGGGTCCAAGAGACCCAGTACTTC CASSPDGGVQETQYF
TRBJ2-1 TRBV19 NA NA 13 TGTGCCACAGCACAGGGCATATACAATGAGCAGTTCTTC CATAQGIYNEQFF
TRBJ2-7 TRBV6-5 NA NA 13 TGTGCCAGCAGTTACTCCCAGGCCTACGAGCAGTACTTC CASSYSQAYEQYF
TRBJ1-3 TRBV23-1 NA NA 17 TGCGCCAGCAGTCAATCACGGAGAAGGGGAACTGGAAACACCATATATTTT CASSQSRRRGTGNTIYF
TRBJ1-1 TRBV4-2 NA NA 17 TGTGCCAGCAGCCAAGTTCCCGATCCATCGGGGAACACTGAAGCTTTCTTT CASSQVPDPSGNTEAFF
TRBJ2-2 TRBV7-9 NA NA 16 TGTGCCAGCAGCTTATCACAGGTGGATATCGGCGGGGAGCTGTTTTTT CASSLSQVDIGGELFF
TRBJ2-3 TRBV14 NA NA 14 TGTGCCAGCAGCCAAGGACTCTCCACAGATACGCAGTATTTT CASSQGLSTDTQYF
TRBJ2-2 TRBV27 NA NA 12 TGTGCCAGCAGTTTAATTATGGGGGAGCTGTTTTTT CASSLIMGELFF
TRBJ2-1 TRBV9 NA NA 17 TGTGCCAGCAGCGTAGGGCCGACTGTCCCCGGTTACAATGAGCAGTTCTTC CASSVGPTVPGYNEQFF
TRBJ1-4 TRBV6-1 NA NA 15 TGTGCCAGCAGTGAAGCTGGGGGCCATGTGCGAAAACTGTTTTTT CASSEAGGHVRKLFF
TRBJ2-5 TRBV7-8 NA NA 14 TGTGCCAGCAGCGTCGGGGGACCCAAAGAGACCCAGTACTTC CASSVGGPKETQYF
TRBJ1-4 TRBV6-6 TRBD1 once 13 TGTGCCAGCAGTCAGGACAGGTTGGAAAAACTGTTTTTT CASSQDRLEKLFF
TRBJ2-7 TRBV2 TRBD1 NA 13 TGTGCCAGCAGTGTGGGACAGGGCTACGAGCAGTACTTC CASSVGQGYEQYF
TRBJ2-7 TRBV5-4 TRBD2 few 14 TGTGCCAGCAGCTGGGGGGGGACCTCCTACGAGCAGTACTTC CASSWGGTSYEQYF
TRBJ2-7 TRBV11-2 NA once 17 TGTGCCAGCAGCTTAGACCCCGGGAAAATACTCTCCTACGAGCAGTACTTC CASSLDPGKILSYEQYF
TRBJ2-7 TRBV19 TRBD1 NA 14 TGTGCCAGTAGTCCACCGGGACAGGCCTACGAGCAGTACTTC CASSPPGQAYEQYF
TRBJ2-5 TRBV7-9 TRBD1 NA 17 TGTGCCAGCAGAAGCCCTCGGACAGGGAGACTACAAGAGACCCAGTACTTC CASRSPRTGRLQETQYF
TRBJ2-5 TRBV5-1 TRBD2 NA 14 TGCGCCAGCAGCTTCAGCGGGGGTCGGGAGACCCAGTACTTC CASSFSGGRETQYF
TRBJ2-1 TRBV2 TRBD2 NA 14 TGTGCCAGCAGGGGACTAGCGGGCGACAATGAGCGGTTCTTC CASRGLAGDNERFF
TRBJ2-6 TRBV19 NA NA 14 TGTGCCAGTGCTGACAGGTCTGGGGCCAACGTCCTGACTTTC CASADRSGANVLTF
TRBJ1-1 TRBV21-1 NA NA 16 TGTGCCAGCAGCAAACCTCTAACAGGGGAGGTCACTGAAGCTTTCTTT CASSKPLTGEVTEAFF
TRBJ2-7 TRBV6-5 NA NA 12 TGTGCCAGCATGAGTAGCAACTACGAGCAGTACTTC CASMSSNYEQYF
TRBJ1-2 TRBV7-9 NA NA 14 TGTGCCAGCAGCCAGGCAGGCCTGGGCTATGGCTACACCTTC CASSQAGLGYGYTF
TRBJ2-2 TRBV7-9 TRBD1 NA 15 TGTGCCAGCATCCCCGGGACAGGGCCCACCGGGGAGCTGTTTTTT CASIPGTGPTGELFF
TRBJ1-4 TRBV6-5 NA NA 14 TGTGCCACGACCAAGGGGGTTTGGAATGAAAAACTGTTTTTT CATTKGVWNEKLFF
TRBJ2-3 TRBV4-2 TRBD2 NA 16 TGTGCCAGCAGCCACCTCATAGCGGGAAGTTCAGATACGCAGTATTTT CASSHLIAGSSDTQYF
TRBJ1-3 TRBV7-2 NA NA 14 TGTGCCAGCAGCCACGGGGGTACCGGAAACACCATATATTTT CASSHGGTGNTIYF
TRBJ2-1 TRBV27 NA NA 15 TGTGCCAGCAGCCTCCTAACCGGGACTCGCGGTGAGCAGTTCTTC CASSLLTGTRGEQFF
TRBJ1-4 TRBV5-4 TRBD1 NA 15 TGTGCCAGCAGCTCACGAGGGACAGGAGATGAAAAACTGTTTTTT CASSSRGTGDEKLFF
TRBJ1-2 TRBV7-8 NA NA 15 TGTGCCAGCAGCTTAGTTCGGGGTTTAGACTATGGCTACACCTTC CASSLVRGLDYGYTF
TRBJ2-7 TRBV19 TRBD1 NA 14 TGTGCCAGTAGACCGGGACAGGGGGCCAACGAGCAGTACTTC CASRPGQGANEQYF
TRBJ1-1 TRBV7-8 NA NA 15 TGTGCCAGCAGCTTAGTCGAGGAGTTGTCGACTGAAGCTTTCTTT CASSLVEELSTEAFF
TRBJ2-1 TRBV21-1 NA NA 14 TGTGCCAGCATCAAGCGGGGGACGTACAATGAGCAGTTCTTC CASIKRGTYNEQFF
TRBJ1-4 TRBV6-6 NA NA 12 TGTGCCAGCAGTTACTCCTCGGAAAAACTGTTTTTT CASSYSSEKLFF
TRBJ1-6 TRBV19 NA NA 16 TGTGCCAGTAGTATAGGACTCAGGGGCGGGAATTCACCCCTCCACTTT CASSIGLRGGNSPLHF
TRBJ2-3 TRBV5-1 NA NA 14 TGCGCCAGCAAAGCTCAAACTAGCACAGATACGCAGTATTTT CASKAQTSTDTQYF
TRBJ2-6 TRBV18 NA NA 17 TGTGCCAGCTCACCGTACTTACAGGGTGCTGGGGCCAACGTCCTGACTTTC CASSPYLQGAGANVLTF
TRBJ1-4 TRBV30 NA NA 13 TGTGCCTGGAGTGGGCCAGGTAATGAAAAACTGTTTTTT CAWSGPGNEKLFF
TRBJ1-2 TRBV4-2 TRBD1 NA 16 TGTGCCAGCAGCCAAGAAGGGGGCTCCTTCCCCTATGGCTACACCTTC CASSQEGGSFPYGYTF
TRBJ1-2 TRBV9 NA NA 14 TGTGCCAGCAGCGTAGCTACCGAGAACTATGGCTACACCTTC CASSVATENYGYTF
TRBJ2-3 TRBV19 TRBD1 NA 16 TGTGCCAGTAGTATAAGGTCAGGGGGTTCCACAGATACGCAGTATTTT CASSIRSGGSTDTQYF
TRBJ2-1 TRBV7-2 TRBD1 NA 17 TGTGCCAGCAGCCCACAGAATCGACAGGGCTTATACAATGAGCAGTTCTTC CASSPQNRQGLYNEQFF
TRBJ1-4 TRBV25-1 NA once 15 TGTGCCAGCAGTGAATACGCGGCAGGGAATGAAAAACTGTTTTTT CASSEYAAGNEKLFF
TRBJ1-2 TRBV6-5 TRBD1 many 13 TGTGCCAGCAGCTACCAGGGGGCGGTTGGCTACACCTTC CASSYQGAVGYTF
TRBJ2-1 TRBV6-7 TRBD1 NA 14 TGTGCCAGCAGTACTACAGGGGTTTACAATGAGCAGTTCTTC CASSTTGVYNEQFF
TRBJ2-3 TRBV6-1 TRBD1 NA 15 TGTGCCAGCAGTGAAGTCGACAGGGGTACAGATACGCAGTATTTT CASSEVDRGTDTQYF
TRBJ1-6 TRBV5-1 NA NA 18 TGCGCCAGCAGCCAAAATGCCCGGGACTTCTACCCTAATTCACCCCTCCACTTT CASSQNARDFYPNSPLHF
TRBJ2-1 TRBV2 NA NA 13 TGTGCCAGCAGTCGCCCGGGATACAATGAGCAGTTCTTC CASSRPGYNEQFF
TRBJ2-1 TRBV19 TRBD2 NA 13 TGTGCCAGTAGTATGGGGGGGAGGGATGAGCAGTTCTTC CASSMGGRDEQFF
TRBJ1-1 TRBV9 TRBD1 NA 16 TGTGCCAGCAGCGTAGCGGACAGGCCCCCGGAGGTGGAAGCTTTCTTT CASSVADRPPEVEAFF
TRBJ1-1 TRBV19 TRBD1 NA 16 TGTGCCAGTAGTATCCTACCGGGACAGGGGACCACTGAAGCTTTCTTT CASSILPGQGTTEAFF
TRBJ1-2 TRBV19 TRBD1 NA 11 TGTGCCGCGGGACAGGGGTATGGCTACACCTTC CAAGQGYGYTF
TRBJ2-7 TRBV5-5 NA NA 14 TGTGCCAGCAGCTTGACTCTGACGGGGGACGAGCAGTACTTC CASSLTLTGDEQYF